This TCR beta chain was profiled in a study of control samples from healthy donors and cancer patients. Measured with immunoSEQ multiplex PCR; TCRdb has only the in-frame clones, and not every one. There are 130,000 or so clones in the sample; around 87% occur only once, and around 3% lies in the top ten. The CDR3 runs to 14 residues. Per germline, CDR1 MDHEN and CDR2 SYDVKM. Trimming removed 6 bases at V and 0 bases at J, with 11 bases between. The receptor was isolated from a man in his sixties in good health. Input material: blood. The chain combines TRBV28 with TRBJ1-1; tentatively, D is TRBD1 (6 bases). The CDR3 loop reads CASSFRGVNTEAFF. The DNA of the CDR3 is TGTGCCAGCAGCTTCAGGGGTGTGAACACTGAAGCTTTCTTT.